This record looks at one T cell receptor beta chain sequence and its context. TCRdb keeps only in-frame clones here, not all; method: immunoSEQ multiplex PCR. The repertoire holds 250,000 to 300,000 clones, with 88% as singletons. Looked up from germline, CDR1 is MNHNS and CDR2 is SASEGT. CDR3 length equals 17 residues. V was pared by 1 base and J by 7 bases, with 20 bases between. These data come from a study of blood T cell repertoires in COVID-19. Study as a whole: The study drew acute and convalescent COVID-19 samples from the United States, Italy and Spain. The cDNA or gDNA used as material had been derived from T cells, B-cell-depleted T cells, or PBMCs.

The origin of this receptor is a woman aged 25 to 39 with COVID-19, enrolled during active disease. The chain couples TRBV6-1 to TRBJ1-5; D is unresolved. The sample consisted of peripheral blood. CDR3 amino acids: CASSEGRSDPTGQPQHF. In nucleotides, the CDR3 is TGTGCCAGCAGTGAAGGAAGAAGTGATCCGACGGGACAGCCCCAGCATTTT.